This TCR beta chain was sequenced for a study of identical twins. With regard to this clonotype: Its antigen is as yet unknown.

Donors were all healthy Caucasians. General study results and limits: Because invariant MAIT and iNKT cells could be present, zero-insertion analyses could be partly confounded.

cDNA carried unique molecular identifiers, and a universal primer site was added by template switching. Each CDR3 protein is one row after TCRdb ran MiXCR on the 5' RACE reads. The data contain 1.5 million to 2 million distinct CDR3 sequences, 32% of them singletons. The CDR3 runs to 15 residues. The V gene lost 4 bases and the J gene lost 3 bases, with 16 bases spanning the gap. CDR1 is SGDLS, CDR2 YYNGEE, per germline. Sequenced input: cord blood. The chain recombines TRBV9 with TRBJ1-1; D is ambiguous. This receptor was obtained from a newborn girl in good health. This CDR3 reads CASSPRLEWDTEAFF. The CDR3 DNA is TGTGCCAGCAGCCCACGACTAGAGTGGGACACTGAAGCTTTCTTT.